Listed below are T cell receptor beta chains from one sample, sequenced in a study of T-cell reconstitution after alpha-beta-depleted transplantation in children. TCRdb re-called the PCR reads through MiXCR, storing one row per CDR3 protein. The repertoire holds hundreds of thousands of distinct CDR3 sequences, with about 17% as singletons. The sample in question was PBMCs, mostly from graft donor cells, obtained 360 days after TCRalphabeta/CD19-depleted stem cell transplant. The origin of the receptors is a boy under three years old who had a stem cell transplant for Wiskott-Aldrich syndrome, so the T cells may come from the graft donor. Both conserved end residues are part of each CDR3. D genes are given only for firm matches. Clone size is not always given. Where it is, it says once, few, many or a class for expanded clones.

abundance | d_gene | j_gene | v_gene | CDR3nt | CDR3aa
NA | TRBD2 | TRBJ2-1 | TRBV7-6 | TGTGCCAGCAGCTTATTAGGCCTAGCGGGAGGAGAGCAGTTCTTC | CASSLLGLAGGEQFF
NA | NA | TRBJ1-6 | TRBV10-3 | TGTGCCATCAGTGATGCTAGGGGAAATTCACCCCTCCACTTT | CAISDARGNSPLHF
many | NA | TRBJ1-6 | TRBV6-5 | TGTGCCAGCAGTTACTCTGGAAGCAGCTCCTATAATTCACCCCTCCACTTT | CASSYSGSSSYNSPLHF
NA | TRBD2 | TRBJ2-1 | TRBV10-3 | TGTGCCATCAGAACTAGCGGGGGCCCCTACAATGAGCAGTTCTTC | CAIRTSGGPYNEQFF
few | NA | TRBJ1-5 | TRBV7-9 | TGTGCCAGCAGCTCTAGCAGCAATCAGCCCCAGCATTTT | CASSSSSNQPQHF
NA | NA | TRBJ2-7 | TRBV5-1 | TGCGCCAGCAGCTCGGAGGGGGGATCCTACGAGCAGTACTTC | CASSSEGGSYEQYF
few | NA | TRBJ2-1 | TRBV18 | TGTGCCAGCTCACCGGTGGGTCGTGAGCAGTTCTTC | CASSPVGREQFF
once | TRBD1 | TRBJ1-1 | TRBV11-2 | TGTGCCAGCAGCTTAATCAGGGACAGGGACACTGAAGCTTTCTTT | CASSLIRDRDTEAFF
NA | TRBD1 | TRBJ2-5 | TRBV11-2 | TGTGCCAGCAGCTTAGAGGGGTCCGGGACAGGGGTTTTCCAAGAGACCCAGTACTTC | CASSLEGSGTGVFQETQYF
NA | NA | TRBJ1-2 | TRBV10-3 | TGTGCCATCCGCGAGGATGCCAGTGGCTACACCTTC | CAIREDASGYTF
NA | NA | TRBJ2-2 | TRBV4-3 | TGCGCCAGCTGCTTGGTTCGGGGGTCCGGGGAGCTGTTTTTT | CASCLVRGSGELFF
NA | NA | TRBJ2-1 | TRBV4-1 | TGCGCCAGCAGCCAAGCGAACATGATCAACAATGAGCAGTTCTTC | CASSQANMINNEQFF
few | TRBD1 | TRBJ2-3 | TRBV12-3/TRBV12-4 | TGTGCCAGCAGTGGGACAGGGGGCCCAGATACGCAGTATTTT | CASSGTGGPDTQYF
NA | TRBD2 | TRBJ2-3 | TRBV12-3/TRBV12-4 | TGTGCCAGCAGTAAACGGGGGGGGAGCACAGATACGCAGTATTTT | CASSKRGGSTDTQYF
few | NA | TRBJ2-7 | TRBV5-1 | TGCGCCAGCAGCTTGTCGACGGTGCTAGGATACGAGCAGTACTTC | CASSLSTVLGYEQYF
many | TRBD2 | TRBJ2-7 | TRBV5-1 | TGCGCCAGCAGCGAACTAGCGAACTCCTACGAGCAGTACTTC | CASSELANSYEQYF
few | NA | TRBJ1-3 | TRBV10-3 | TGTGCCATCAGCGTCAGCGGGAGAAAAAACACCATATATTTT | CAISVSGRKNTIYF
NA | NA | TRBJ2-7 | TRBV28 | TGTGCCAGCAGTTTGGTGTTCCCCTACGAGCAGTACTTC | CASSLVFPYEQYF
NA | NA | TRBJ1-4 | TRBV7-9 | TGTGCCAGCAGCTTGGATTATGACCTCGAAAAACTGTTTTTT | CASSLDYDLEKLFF
NA | TRBD2 | TRBJ2-3 | TRBV18 | TGTGCCAGCTCACCGTCGCCGACTAGCGGGATTGTGAATACGCAGTATTTT | CASSPSPTSGIVNTQYF
NA | NA | TRBJ1-4 | TRBV12-3/TRBV12-4 | TGTGCCAGCAGTTTTTCCGAAAAACTGTTTTTT | CASSFSEKLFF
few | TRBD2 | TRBJ2-7 | TRBV20-1 | TGCAGTGCTCAGCGGGGAAGTTCCTACGAGCAGTACTTC | CSAQRGSSYEQYF
NA | NA | TRBJ2-1 | TRBV25-1 | TGTGCCAGCCCTGATAATCCGTGGGGCTCCTACAATGAGCAGTTCTTC | CASPDNPWGSYNEQFF
few | NA | TRBJ2-7 | TRBV5-1 | TGCGCCAGCAGCAGAAAGCAGGGGCCCGTCGACGAGCAGTACTTC | CASSRKQGPVDEQYF
many | TRBD2 | TRBJ2-1 | TRBV11-2 | TGTGCCAGCAGCCTAAGACTAGCGGGTTCCTACAATGAGCAGTTCTTC | CASSLRLAGSYNEQFF
NA | TRBD1 | TRBJ2-1 | TRBV24-1 | TGTGCCACCAGTGGAAACCTGGGACAGGGAGGAAACAATGAGCAGTTCTTC | CATSGNLGQGGNNEQFF